The clone carrying this T cell receptor beta chain was detected ten times or more. Its specificity is unknown. The data were taken from a study of early T cells in non-severe SARS-CoV-2 infection. Looking at the study overall: The study sequenced bulk RNA from unsorted whole blood, with chains unpaired.

CDR1 is SGDLS and CDR2 is YYNGEE in the germline V gene. The CDR3 length is 16 residues. V was clipped by 0 bases and J by 5 bases, with 17 bases between them. Findings and limits, study-wide: Anti-spike CD8 specificities were favored by VDJdb matching, whose results missed private and CD4 specificities.

TCRdb reprocessed the 5' RACE reads via MiXCR and lists one record per CDR3 protein. The data contain 75,000 to 80,000 distinct CDR3 sequences, around 16% of them singletons. The sample taken for sequencing was whole blood. The clonotype originates from an adult who was a healthcare worker with PCR-confirmed SARS-CoV-2 infection or an uninfected control (not recorded which). The chain joins TRBV9 to TRBJ1-1; TRBD1 might be the D (6 bases). CDR3 protein: CASSVGLRGARTEAFF. In DNA, the CDR3 is TGTGCCAGCAGCGTAGGGTTGCGGGGGGCAAGGACTGAAGCTTTCTTT.